What follows are 4 T cell receptor beta chains derived from one specimen sequenced in a study of T cell clones after liver transplantation. Generated by immunoSEQ multiplex PCR, the TCRdb table keeps only in-frame clones and is missing some. The sample contains approximately 100,000 clones, about 81% of which appear only once. This sample comprised CD4+ T cells from blood, obtained around 44 months after liver transplant. The receptors shown here come from a human patient who received a liver transplant. Some of the T cells might come from the graft donor.

The rearrangement links TRBV7-9 to TRBJ2-1; maybe TRBD1 (6 bases). Deletions cut 5 bases from V and 7 bases from J, with 18 bases between. The CDR3 sequence is 15 residues long. CDR1 is SEHNR and CDR2 is FQNEAQ in the germline V gene (reference sequence). The CDR3 bases are TGTGCCAGCAGCGAAGCTCAGGGGTTGCGGAATGAGCAGTTCTTC. This gives the protein CASSEAQGLRNEQFF.

This rearrangement joins TRBV7-3 to TRBJ1-2; D perhaps matches TRBD1 (5 bases). V was shortened by 3 bases and J by 5 bases, with 13 bases between the two germline ends. Germline V gives CDR1 SGHTA, CDR2 FQGTGA. CDR3 length: 14 residues. The CDR3 sequence: CASSLAGDRYGYTF. CDR3 in DNA: TGTGCCAGCAGCTTGGCCGGGGACCGGTATGGCTACACCTTC. Complete variable domain (other parts from reference TRBV7-3 and TRBJ1-2): GAGVSQTPSNKVTEKGKYVELRCDPISGHTALYWYRQSLGQGPEFLIYFQGTGAADDSGLPNDRFFAVRPEGSVSTLKIQRTERGDSAVYLCASSLAGDRYGYTFGSGTRLTVV.

The chain has TRBV5-1 and TRBJ2-1, with unresolved D. The CDR3 contains 14 residues. Trimming removed 3 bases from V and 1 base from J, with 8 bases in between. The germline CDR1 and CDR2 sequences are SGHRS and YFSETQ. The CDR3 loop reads CASSSNPSYNEQFF. In DNA, the CDR3 is TGCGCCAGCAGCTCAAACCCTTCCTACAATGAGCAGTTCTTC.

V usage is TRBV2 and J usage is TRBJ1-5; weak D call: TRBD1 (6 bases). The CDR3 has 14 residues. CDR1 and CDR2 from the germline V gene are SNHLY and FYNNEI. V was shortened by 3 bases and J by 7 bases, with 13 bases between the two germline ends. The CDR3 is CASSERSGVQPQHF. DNA for the CDR3: TGTGCCAGCAGTGAGAGGTCAGGGGTACAGCCCCAGCATTTT.